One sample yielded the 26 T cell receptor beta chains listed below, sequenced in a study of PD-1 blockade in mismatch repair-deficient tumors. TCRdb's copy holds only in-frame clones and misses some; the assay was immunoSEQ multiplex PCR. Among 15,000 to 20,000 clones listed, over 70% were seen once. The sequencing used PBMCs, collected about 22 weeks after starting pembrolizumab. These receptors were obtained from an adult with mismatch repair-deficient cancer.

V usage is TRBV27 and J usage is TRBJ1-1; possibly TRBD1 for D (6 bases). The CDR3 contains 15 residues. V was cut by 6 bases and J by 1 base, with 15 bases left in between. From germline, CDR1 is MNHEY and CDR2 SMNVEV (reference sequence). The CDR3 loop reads CASRGIRGPNTEAFF. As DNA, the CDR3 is TGTGCCAGCAGGGGGATCAGGGGACCGAACACTGAAGCTTTCTTT.

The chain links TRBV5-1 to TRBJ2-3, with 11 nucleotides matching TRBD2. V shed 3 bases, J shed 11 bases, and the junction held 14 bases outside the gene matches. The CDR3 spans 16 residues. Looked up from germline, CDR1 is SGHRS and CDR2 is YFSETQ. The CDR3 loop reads CASSSRVAGGLFWQYF. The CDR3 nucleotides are TGCGCCAGCAGCTCCCGGGTAGCGGGAGGGCTGTTTTGGCAGTATTTT. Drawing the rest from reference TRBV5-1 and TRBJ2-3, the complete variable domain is KAGVTQTPRYLIKTRGQQVTLSCSPISGHRSVSWYQQTPGQGLQFLFEYFSETQRNKGNFPGRFSGRQFSNSRSEMNVSTLELGDSALYLCASSSRVAGGLFWQYFGPGTRLTVL.

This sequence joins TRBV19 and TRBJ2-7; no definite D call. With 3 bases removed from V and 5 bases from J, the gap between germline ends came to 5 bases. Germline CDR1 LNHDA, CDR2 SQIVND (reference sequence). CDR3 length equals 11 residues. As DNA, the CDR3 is TGTGCCAGTAGTATCCTCGACGAGCAGTACTTC. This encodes CASSILDEQYF.

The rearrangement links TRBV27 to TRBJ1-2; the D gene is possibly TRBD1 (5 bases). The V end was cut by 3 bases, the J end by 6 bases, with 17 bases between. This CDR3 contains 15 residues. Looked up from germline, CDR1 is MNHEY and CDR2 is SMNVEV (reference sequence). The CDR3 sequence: CASSFAAGYVDGYTF. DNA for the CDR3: TGTGCCAGCAGTTTCGCGGCAGGGTATGTGGATGGCTACACCTTC.

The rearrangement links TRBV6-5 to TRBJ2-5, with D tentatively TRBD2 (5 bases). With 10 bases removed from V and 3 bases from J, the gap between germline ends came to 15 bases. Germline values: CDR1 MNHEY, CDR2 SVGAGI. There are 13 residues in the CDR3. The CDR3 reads CATYTRGEETQYF. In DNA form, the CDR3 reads TGTGCCACCTATACCCGGGGAGAAGAGACCCAGTACTTC.

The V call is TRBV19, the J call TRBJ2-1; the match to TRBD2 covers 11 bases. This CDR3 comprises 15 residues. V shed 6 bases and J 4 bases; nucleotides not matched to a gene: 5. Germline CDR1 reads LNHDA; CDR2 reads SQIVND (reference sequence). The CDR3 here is CASSRGLAEYNEQFF. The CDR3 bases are TGTGCCAGTAGCCGGGGACTAGCGGAATACAATGAGCAGTTCTTC.

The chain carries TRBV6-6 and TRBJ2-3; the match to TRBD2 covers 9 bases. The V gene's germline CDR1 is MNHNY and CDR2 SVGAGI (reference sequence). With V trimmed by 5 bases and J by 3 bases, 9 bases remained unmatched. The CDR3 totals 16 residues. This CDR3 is CASSPRVAGDTDTQYF. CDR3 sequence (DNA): TGTGCCAGCAGTCCCCGGGTAGCGGGAGATACAGATACGCAGTATTTT.

The CDR3 region is CASSRRAVQETQYF. The CDR3 DNA follows: TGTGCCAGCAGTCGGAGAGCCGTCCAAGAGACCCAGTACTTC. The rearrangement uses TRBV9 and TRBJ2-5, with D unclear. With 5 bases removed from V and 1 base from J, the gap between germline ends came to 12 bases. This CDR3 region has 14 residues. The V gene's germline CDR1 is SGDLS and CDR2 YYNGEE.

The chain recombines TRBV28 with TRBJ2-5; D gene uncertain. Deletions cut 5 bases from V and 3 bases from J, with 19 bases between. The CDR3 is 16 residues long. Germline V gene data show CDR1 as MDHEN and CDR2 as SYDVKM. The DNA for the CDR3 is TGTGCCAGCAGTCCCGCTCTGGCTAGTGGCAAAGAGACCCAGTACTTC. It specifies CASSPALASGKETQYF. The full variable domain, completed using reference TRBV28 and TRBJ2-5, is DVKVTQSSRYLVKRTGEKVFLECVQDMDHENMFWYRQDPGLGLRLIYFSYDVKMKEKGDIPEGYSVSREKKERFSLILESASTNQTSMYLCASSPALASGKETQYFGPGTRLLVL.

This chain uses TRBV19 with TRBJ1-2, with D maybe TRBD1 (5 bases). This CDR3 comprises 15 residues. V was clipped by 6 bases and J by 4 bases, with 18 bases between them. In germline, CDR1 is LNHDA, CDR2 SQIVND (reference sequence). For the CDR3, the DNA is TGTGCCAGTAGCGGCGCCAACAGGTTACTCTATGGCTACACCTTC. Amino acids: CASSGANRLLYGYTF.

Here the CDR3 DNA reads TGTGCCAGCAGTGGATATAGCGGGAGGGTCTACAATGAGCAGTTCTTC. Its protein is CASSGYSGRVYNEQFF. This chain connects TRBV2 to TRBJ2-1, with 11 bases aligning to TRBD2. J was trimmed by 3 bases and V by 4 bases; bases with no gene match: 5. The germline CDR1 and CDR2 sequences are SNHLY and FYNNEI. This CDR3 comprises 16 residues.

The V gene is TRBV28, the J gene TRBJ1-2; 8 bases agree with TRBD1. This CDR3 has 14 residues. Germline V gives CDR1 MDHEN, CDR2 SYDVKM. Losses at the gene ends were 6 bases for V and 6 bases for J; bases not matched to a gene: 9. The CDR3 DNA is TGTGCCAGCAGCCATCAGGGGGCTAGGAATGGCTACACCTTC. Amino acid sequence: CASSHQGARNGYTF.

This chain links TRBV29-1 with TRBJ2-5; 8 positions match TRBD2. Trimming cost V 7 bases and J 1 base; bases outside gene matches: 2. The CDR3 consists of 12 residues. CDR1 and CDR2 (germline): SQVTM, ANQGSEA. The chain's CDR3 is CSGREGQETQYF. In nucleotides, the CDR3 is TGCAGCGGCCGGGAGGGCCAAGAGACCCAGTACTTC.

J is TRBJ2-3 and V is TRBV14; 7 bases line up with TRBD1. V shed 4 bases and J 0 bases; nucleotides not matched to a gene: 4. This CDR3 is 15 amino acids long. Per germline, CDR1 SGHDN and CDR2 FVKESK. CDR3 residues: CASSRHRGSTDTQYF. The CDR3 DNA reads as TGTGCCAGCAGCCGGCACAGGGGTAGCACAGATACGCAGTATTTT.

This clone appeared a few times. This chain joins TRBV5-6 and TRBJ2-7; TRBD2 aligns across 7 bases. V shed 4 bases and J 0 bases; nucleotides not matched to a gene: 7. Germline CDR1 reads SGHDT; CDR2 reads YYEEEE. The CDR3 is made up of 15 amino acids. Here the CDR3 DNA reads TGTGCCAGCAGCCCCTCACTAGCGATCTCCTACGAGCAGTACTTC. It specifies CASSPSLAISYEQYF.

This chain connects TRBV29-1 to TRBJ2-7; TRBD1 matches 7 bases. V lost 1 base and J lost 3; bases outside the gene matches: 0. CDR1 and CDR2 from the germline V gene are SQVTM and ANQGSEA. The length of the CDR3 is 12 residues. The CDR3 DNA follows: TGCAGCGTTGAAGCAGGGGGCTACGAGCAGTACTTC. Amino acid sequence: CSVEAGGYEQYF.

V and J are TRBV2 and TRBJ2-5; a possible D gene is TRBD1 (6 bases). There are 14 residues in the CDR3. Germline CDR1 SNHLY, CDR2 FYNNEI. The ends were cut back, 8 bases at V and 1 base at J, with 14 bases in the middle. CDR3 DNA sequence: TGTGCCAGCGGAGAGAGGGGGTTCCAAGAGACCCAGTACTTC. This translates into CASGERGFQETQYF.

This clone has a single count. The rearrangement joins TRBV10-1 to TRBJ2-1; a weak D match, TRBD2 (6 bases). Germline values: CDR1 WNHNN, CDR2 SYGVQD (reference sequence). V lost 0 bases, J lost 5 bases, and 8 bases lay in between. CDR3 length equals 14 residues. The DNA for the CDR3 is TGCGCCAGCAGTGAGTCGCCTAGCGACAATGAGCAGTTCTTC. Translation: CASSESPSDNEQFF.

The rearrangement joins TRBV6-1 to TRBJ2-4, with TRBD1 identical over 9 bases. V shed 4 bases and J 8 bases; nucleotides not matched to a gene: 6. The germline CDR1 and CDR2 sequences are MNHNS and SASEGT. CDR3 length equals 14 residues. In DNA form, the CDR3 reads TGTGCCAGCAGTGGCCCGACAGGGGGGGACATTCAGTACTTC. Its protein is CASSGPTGGDIQYF.

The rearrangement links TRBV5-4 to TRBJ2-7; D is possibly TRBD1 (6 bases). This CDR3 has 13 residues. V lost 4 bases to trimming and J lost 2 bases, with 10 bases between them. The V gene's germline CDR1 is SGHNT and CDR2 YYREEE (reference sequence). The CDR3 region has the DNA TGTGCCAGCAGCCCGGGACAAACCTACGAGCAGTACTTC. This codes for CASSPGQTYEQYF.

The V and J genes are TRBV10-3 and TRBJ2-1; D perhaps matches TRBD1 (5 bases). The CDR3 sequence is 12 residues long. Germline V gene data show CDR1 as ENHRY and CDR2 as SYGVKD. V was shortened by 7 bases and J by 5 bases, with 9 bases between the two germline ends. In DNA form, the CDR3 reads TGTGCCATCATGGACATAAACAATGAGCAGTTCTTC. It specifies CAIMDINNEQFF.

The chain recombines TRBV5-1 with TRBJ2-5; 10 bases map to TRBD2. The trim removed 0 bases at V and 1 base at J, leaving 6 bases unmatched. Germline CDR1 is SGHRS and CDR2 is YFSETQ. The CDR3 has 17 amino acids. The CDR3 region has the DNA TGCGCCAGCAGCTTGGTCTTCAGCGGGAGGGGCCAAGAGACCCAGTACTTC. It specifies CASSLVFSGRGQETQYF.

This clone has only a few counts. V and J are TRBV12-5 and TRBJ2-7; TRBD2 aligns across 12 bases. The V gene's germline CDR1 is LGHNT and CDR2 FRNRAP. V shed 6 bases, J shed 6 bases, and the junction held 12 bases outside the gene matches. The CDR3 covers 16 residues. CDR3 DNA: TGTGCTAGTGGCCTCCCGAAGACTAGCGGGAGTAGCGAGCAGTACTTC. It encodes CASGLPKTSGSSEQYF.

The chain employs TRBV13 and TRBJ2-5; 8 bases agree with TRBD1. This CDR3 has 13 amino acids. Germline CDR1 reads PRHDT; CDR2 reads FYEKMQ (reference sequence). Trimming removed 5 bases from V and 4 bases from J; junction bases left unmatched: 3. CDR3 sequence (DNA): TGTGCCAGCAGCCCCACAGGGGGAGAGACCCAGTACTTC. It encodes CASSPTGGETQYF.

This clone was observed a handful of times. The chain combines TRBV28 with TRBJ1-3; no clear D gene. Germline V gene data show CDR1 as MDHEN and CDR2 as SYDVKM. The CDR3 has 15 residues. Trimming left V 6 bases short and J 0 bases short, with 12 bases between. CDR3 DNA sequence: TGTGCCAGCAGCCCATTGGGGAGCTCTGGAAACACCATATATTTT. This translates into CASSPLGSSGNTIYF.

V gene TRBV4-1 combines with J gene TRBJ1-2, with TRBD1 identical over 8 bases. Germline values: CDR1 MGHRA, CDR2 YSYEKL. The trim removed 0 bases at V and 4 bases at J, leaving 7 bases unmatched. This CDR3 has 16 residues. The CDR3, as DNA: TGCGCCAGCAGCCAAGAGGCAGGGGGCGCCGGCTATGGCTACACCTTC. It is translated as CASSQEAGGAGYGYTF.